This T cell receptor (beta chain) was recorded in a study of OX40 agonist ivuxolimab in advanced cancers. Study-level background: Participants, 75% to 90% male, averaged around 60 years of age, ranging from about 20 to 80.

Study-level results: Individuals who were partial responders at 0.1-3.0 mg/kg had clonal expansion that ranked among the lowest.

With regard to this clone: Its antigen is unidentified.

Germline V CDR1 and CDR2: SGHTA, FQGNSA. The CDR3 runs to 14 residues. Trimming left V 2 bases short and J 2 bases short, with 10 bases between. Clones were read by immunoSEQ multiplex PCR, and TCRdb kept only the in-frame ones, dropping some. The sample has some 57,000 clones, 70% to 90% seen once. Exclusion applied to patients with autoimmune disease history or systemic immunosuppression. The source of this sequence is an adult with an advanced solid tumor such as melanoma, head and neck, liver or kidney cancer. This specimen was CD4+ or CD8+ T cells sorted from blood, taken in a trial of the OX40 agonist ivuxolimab. V usage is TRBV7-2 and J usage is TRBJ2-7; D unresolved. Written as DNA, the CDR3 is TGTGCCAGCAGCTTACTGACGGAGCCCTACGAGCAGTACTTC. It codes for CASSLLTEPYEQYF. The full variable domain, completed using reference TRBV7-2 and TRBJ2-7, is GAGVSQSPSNKVTEKGKDVELRCDPISGHTALYWYRQSLGQGLEFLIYFQGNSAPDKSGLPSDRFSAERTGGSVSTLTIQRTQQEDSAVYLCASSLLTEPYEQYFGPGTRLTVT.